The 9 T cell receptor beta chains listed next were all sequenced from one sample in a study of cytomegalovirus exposure and HLA in healthy donors. PCR was performed using 60 Vbeta and 13 Jbeta primers. Some clones are missing from TCRdb's copy, which holds only in-frame ones; the method was immunoSEQ multiplex PCR. The repertoire has under 200,000 clones, approximately 80% of them found once; the top ten carry around 2.2%. Sequencing was performed on PBMCs. The receptors were gathered from a man in his 60s in good health and CMV-seronegative.

This rearrangement joins TRBV7-2 to TRBJ2-1, with TRBD2 identical over 15 bases. The CDR3 spans 19 residues. J lost 4 bases, V lost 6 bases, and 13 bases had no gene match. CDR1 is SGHTA, CDR2 FQGNSA, per germline. The CDR3: CASRGLAGGGGLPYNEQFF. The CDR3 bases are TGTGCCAGCAGGGGACTAGCGGGAGGAGGAGGGTTGCCATACAATGAGCAGTTCTTC.

The chain has TRBV6-1 and TRBJ2-3, with 9 bases that match TRBD2. CDR3 length: 15 amino acids. Germline lookup yields CDR1 MNHNS and CDR2 SASEGT. V was pared by 3 bases and J by 2 bases, with 3 bases of the junction left unmatched. This CDR3 is CASSDSGRPTDTQYF. CDR3 nucleotides: TGTGCCAGCAGTGACAGCGGGAGGCCCACAGATACGCAGTATTTT.

CDR3 DNA: TGCAGCGTTAAAACCACAGCGGCCTACGAGCAGTACTTC. This translates into CSVKTTAAYEQYF. The V gene is TRBV29-1, the J gene TRBJ2-7; D might be TRBD2 (5 bases). The germline CDR1 and CDR2 sequences are SQVTM and ANQGSEA. The CDR3 extends over 13 amino acids. Trimming cost V 5 bases and J 2 bases, with 13 bases left between them.

The table lists this clone with a count of one. The V call is TRBV29-1, the J call TRBJ1-5; no reliable D call. Germline loops: CDR1 SQVTM, CDR2 ANQGSEA. This CDR3 region has 12 residues. Trimming took 4 bases from V and 1 from J, leaving 5 bases between them. CDR3 coding DNA: TGCAGCGTTGGTCAGAGCAATCAGCCCCAGCATTTT. The encoded protein is CSVGQSNQPQHF.

This clone showed up many times. The J gene is TRBJ1-1, the V gene TRBV5-1; the D gene is possibly TRBD1 (6 bases). The CDR3 is made up of 14 amino acids. Germline CDR1 reads SGHRS; CDR2 reads YFSETQ. V lost 0 bases to trimming and J lost 8 bases, with 14 bases between them. In DNA, the CDR3 is TGCGCCAGCAGCTTGGGCCGACAGGTTAGAGAAGCTTTCTTT. As protein: CASSLGRQVREAFF. Based on the CDR3 plus reference TRBV5-1 and TRBJ1-1, the full variable domain is KAGVTQTPRYLIKTRGQQVTLSCSPISGHRSVSWYQQTPGQGLQFLFEYFSETQRNKGNFPGRFSGRQFSNSRSEMNVSTLELGDSALYLCASSLGRQVREAFFGQGTRLTVV.

The chain uses TRBV7-9 and TRBJ2-5; TRBD2 aligns across 10 bases. J was trimmed by 5 bases and V by 5 bases; bases with no gene match: 11. This CDR3 is built from 16 residues. Germline V gene data show CDR1 as SEHNR and CDR2 as FQNEAQ (reference sequence). This chain's CDR3 is CASSLGSGTSVETQYF. For the CDR3, the DNA is TGTGCCAGCAGCCTGGGGTCGGGGACTAGCGTTGAGACCCAGTACTTC.

The chain uses TRBV5-1 and TRBJ2-3; no definite D call. Germline values: CDR1 SGHRS, CDR2 YFSETQ. The CDR3 is 16 amino acids. V lost 0 bases and J 2 bases, leaving 13 bases between the germline ends. Here the CDR3 reads CASSLAANPNTDTQYF. The CDR3 DNA sequence: TGCGCCAGCAGCTTGGCCGCGAACCCGAACACAGATACGCAGTATTTT.

This clone has only one observation. The J gene is TRBJ1-4, the V gene TRBV6-1; tentative D call: TRBD1 (6 bases). V lost 4 bases and J 3 bases, leaving 18 bases between the germline ends. CDR1 MNHNS and CDR2 SASEGT come from the germline V gene. The CDR3 is made up of 17 amino acids. CDR3 loop: CASSGQAIPTANEKLFF. The CDR3 DNA is TGTGCCAGCAGTGGACAGGCCATCCCCACGGCTAATGAAAAACTGTTTTTT.

The genes are TRBV4-3 and TRBJ2-1; 8 bases agree with TRBD1. V was pared by 1 base and J by 4 bases, with 3 bases of the junction left unmatched. The CDR3 contains 15 residues. The V gene's germline CDR1 is LGHNA and CDR2 YSLEER. This CDR3 reads CASSQGTGIYNEQFF. In DNA form, the CDR3 reads TGCGCCAGCAGCCAAGGGACAGGGATATACAATGAGCAGTTCTTC.